Each of the 25 T cell receptor beta chains below was sequenced from the same sample in a study of regulatory T cells in long-lasting Graves disease (dated by TCRdb to 2020 to 2023). The library was generated by multiplex PCR. Sequencing was carried out with an Illumina HiSeq 4000. TCR beta libraries were built with iRepertoire HTBI primers and Arm-PCR amplification of CDR3 regions. TCRdb's own reprocessing of the public reads used fastp at Q25 and MiXCR and kept productive beta chains. All rows with the same CDR3 protein become a single entry with the most common DNA and genes. The sample contains some 330,000 distinct CDR3 sequences, about 23% of them found a single time. Clones ranked in the top ten supply under 35% of the sample. The time point label on this specimen signifies: persistent/refractory GD, antithyroid drugs over 5 years with positive TRAb. For both TCR sequencing and RNA sequencing, RNA was extracted from PBMCs in TRIzol.

The input for sequencing was peripheral blood mononuclear cells (PBMCs), taken when the disease was refractory, from a patient treated with antithyroid drugs. The receptor source for this set is a woman aged 40 to 50 with Graves disease. Donor details come from another sample of the same person, matched by shared clones.

V is TRBV10-2 and J is TRBJ2-7, with D possibly being TRBD1 or TRBD2 (5 bases each). Germline V gene data show CDR1 as WSHSY and CDR2 as SAAADI. V shed 6 bases and J shed 5 bases, with 17 bases lying between them. This CDR3 comprises 14 residues. CDR3 sequence (DNA): TGCGCCAGCAGAACCGGGACCCCGGACCACGAGCAGTACTTC. This gives the protein CASRTGTPDHEQYF.

The V gene is TRBV6-2 or TRBV6-3, the J gene TRBJ1-1; a possible D gene is TRBD1 (5 bases). The CDR3 length is 14 residues. The germline V gene encodes CDR1 MNHEY and CDR2 SVGEGT. Trimming cost V 5 bases and J 7 bases, with 17 bases left between them. CDR3 bases: TGTGCCAGCAGTGAATTTTCGGGGGGGATTGAAGCTTTCTTT. It yields the protein CASSEFSGGIEAFF.

V is TRBV6-2 or TRBV6-3 and J is TRBJ2-3, with D maybe TRBD2 (5 bases). The germline V and J ends were trimmed by 1 base and 0 bases, with 14 bases remaining between them. The CDR3 is made up of 17 amino acids. CDR1 and CDR2 (germline): MNHEY, SVGEGT. The DNA of the CDR3 is TGTGCCAGCAGTTACTGGATCGGTAGCGTGAGCACAGATACGCAGTATTTT. Its protein product is CASSYWIGSVSTDTQYF.

In this sample, this clonotype turned up many times. The chain joins TRBV2 to TRBJ2-7; 10 bases align to TRBD2. Germline trimming cut 6 bases from V and 3 bases from J; bases unmatched to any gene: 8. The CDR3 runs 15 residues. Germline V gene sequence: CDR1 SNHLY, CDR2 FYNNEI. In DNA, the CDR3 is TGTGCCAGCAGACTTCTAGCGGGAGCAAACTACGAGCAGTACTTC. This codes for CASRLLAGANYEQYF. The full variable domain, rest sourced from reference TRBV2 and TRBJ2-7, is EPEVTQTPSHQVTQMGQEVILRCVPISNHLYFYWYRQILGQKVEFLVSFYNNEISEKSEIFDDQFSVERPDGSNFTLKIRSTKLEDSAMYFCASRLLAGANYEQYFGPGTRLTVT.

This clonotype appeared many times. The CDR3 nucleotides read TGTGCCAGCAGTTTAGATTTGGGGGAAAACATTCAGTACTTC. Its translation: CASSLDLGENIQYF. V gene TRBV12-3 or TRBV12-4 combines with J gene TRBJ2-4; D possibly uses TRBD1 or TRBD2 (5 bases each). Trimming left V 1 base short and J 5 bases short, with 9 bases between. CDR3 length: 14 residues.

The chain carries TRBV29-1 and TRBJ1-1; D is unclear. The CDR3 spans 13 residues. Germline V lookup: CDR1 SQVTM, CDR2 ANQGSEA. The V gene lost 8 bases and the J gene lost 3 bases, with 16 bases spanning the gap. The CDR3 reads CSIQKNGDTEAFF. The CDR3 region has the DNA TGCAGCATTCAGAAGAATGGGGACACTGAAGCTTTCTTT.

This clonotype was seen ten or more times. The V call is TRBV12-3 or TRBV12-4, the J call TRBJ2-7, with 9 bases that match TRBD2. The junction had 11 bases not matched to a gene; V was cut back by 3 bases and J by 5 bases. The CDR3 totals 16 residues. DNA of the CDR3: TGTGCCAGCAGTTTGGGATGGGTAGCGGGAGAAGACGAGCAGTACTTC. Protein sequence: CASSLGWVAGEDEQYF.

This chain links TRBV28 with TRBJ2-3; the D gene is possibly TRBD2 (5 bases). The germline V gene encodes CDR1 MDHEN and CDR2 SYDVKM. CDR3 length: 15 amino acids. Trimming took 7 bases from V and 0 from J, leaving 14 bases between them. The CDR3 is CASKTIERSTDTQYF. CDR3 DNA sequence: TGTGCCAGCAAGACAATCGAGCGGAGCACAGATACGCAGTATTTT.

This clonotype was recorded many times. The chain combines TRBV20-1 with TRBJ2-7, with TRBD1 matching over 8 bases. This CDR3 contains 15 residues. Germline lookup yields CDR1 DFQATT and CDR2 SNEGSKA (reference sequence). The V and J ends lost 6 bases and 0 bases, in that order; junction bases with no gene match: 10. In nucleotides, the CDR3 is TGCAGTGCGCGTAATGGACAGGGCAGCTCCTACGAGCAGTACTTC. This codes for CSARNGQGSSYEQYF.

This clonotype was detected ten times or more. The chain is built from TRBV6-2 or TRBV6-3 and TRBJ2-7; TRBD1 matches 10 bases. Germline V CDR1 and CDR2: MNHEY, SVGEGT. J gave up 3 bases and V 7 bases, and 9 bases lay outside the gene matches. This CDR3 has 15 residues. CDR3 bases: TGTGCCAGCATTCGAACCGGGACAGGGGACTACGAGCAGTACTTC. Translating it yields CASIRTGTGDYEQYF.

The genes are TRBV6-5 and TRBJ2-7; the D is unclear. The CDR3 covers 14 residues. Germline V lookup: CDR1 MNHEY, CDR2 SVGAGI. The V end was cut by 2 bases, the J end by 1 base, with 9 bases between. The CDR3 reads CASSYGVFSYEQYF. The DNA of the CDR3 is TGTGCCAGCAGTTACGGAGTCTTTTCCTACGAGCAGTACTTC.

The rearrangement joins TRBV16 to TRBJ1-1; 7 bases match TRBD1. Germline values: CDR1 KGHSY, CDR2 FQNENV. J was trimmed by 5 bases and V by 6 bases; bases with no gene match: 12. The CDR3 consists of 15 residues. In nucleotides, the CDR3 is TGTGCCAGCAGTCTTCCAGGGGGAGCTGGGACTGAAGCTTTCTTT. This gives the protein CASSLPGGAGTEAFF.

This clonotype was counted many times. This rearrangement joins TRBV10-1 to TRBJ2-7; a weak D match, TRBD1 (5 bases). Per germline, CDR1 WNHNN and CDR2 SYGVQD (reference sequence). Trimming left V 8 bases short and J 5 bases short, with 19 bases between. The CDR3 extends over 14 amino acids. This chain's CDR3 is CASPNPGYGDEQYF. CDR3 DNA: TGCGCCAGCCCGAACCCAGGGTATGGGGACGAGCAGTACTTC.

This rearrangement joins TRBV7-9 to TRBJ1-1; D uncertain. Germline V gene lookup returns CDR1 SEHNR and CDR2 FQNEAQ (reference sequence). The CDR3 consists of 14 residues. Trimming pared 1 base from V and 6 bases from J, leaving 12 bases between. The CDR3 reads CASSLVPPRAEAFF. As DNA, the CDR3 is TGTGCCAGCAGCTTAGTTCCCCCCCGGGCTGAAGCTTTCTTT.

This clonotype was detected many times. This chain links TRBV29-1 with TRBJ1-1; a possible D gene is TRBD1 (6 bases). The CDR3 is 13 amino acids. V lost 2 bases to trimming and J lost 4 bases, with 11 bases between them. Germline V CDR1 and CDR2: SQVTM, ANQGSEA. The chain's CDR3 is CSVERTVFTEAFF. In nucleotides, the CDR3 is TGCAGCGTTGAACGGACAGTGTTCACTGAAGCTTTCTTT.

Of note for this clonotype: Just one base apart from a much larger clone, this may be a read error. The DNA for the CDR3 is TGTGCCAGCAGGGACAGCACGAACACTGAAGCTTTCTTT. This translates into CASRDSTNTEAFF. The chain links TRBV2 to TRBJ1-1; D might be TRBD1 (6 bases). Germline V gene sequence: CDR1 SNHLY, CDR2 FYNNEI. V lost 6 bases and J 1 base, leaving 9 bases between the germline ends. The CDR3 covers 13 residues. The full variable domain, completed using reference TRBV2 and TRBJ1-1, is EPEVTQTPSHQVTQMGQEVILRCVPISNHLYFYWYRQILGQKVEFLVSFYNNEISEKSEIFDDQFSVERPDGSNFTLKIRSTKLEDSAMYFCASRDSTNTEAFFGQGTRLTVV.

Comments on this clonotype: One junction end disagrees with the germline gene, perhaps due to a read error. The gene calls are TRBV28 and TRBJ2-2, with D possibly being TRBD1 (6 bases). The CDR3 contains 14 residues. Germline values: CDR1 MDHEN, CDR2 SYDVKM. The CDR3 sequence: CASKGQPNAGELFF. The CDR3 DNA follows: TGTGCCAGCAAAGGACAGCCGAACGCCGGGGAGCTGTTTTTT. The complete variable domain, with remaining parts taken from reference TRBV28 and TRBJ2-2, reads DVKVTQSSRYLVKRTGEKVFLECVQDMDHENMFWYRQDPGLGLRLIYFSYDVKMKEKGDIPEGYSVSREKKERFSLILESASTNQTSMYLCASKGQPNAGELFFGEGSRLTVL.

This clonotype has a count of ten or more. The rearrangement links TRBV28 to TRBJ2-5; TRBD2 is a possible D gene (5 bases). The V end was cut by 6 bases, the J end by 5 bases, with 10 bases between. The CDR3 extends over 12 amino acids. Looked up from germline, CDR1 is MDHEN and CDR2 is SYDVKM. The CDR3 nucleotides are TGTGCCAGCAGCCTTACGGGGGAGACCCAGTACTTC. It yields the protein CASSLTGETQYF. The variable domain in full, completed from reference TRBV28 and TRBJ2-5, reads DVKVTQSSRYLVKRTGEKVFLECVQDMDHENMFWYRQDPGLGLRLIYFSYDVKMKEKGDIPEGYSVSREKKERFSLILESASTNQTSMYLCASSLTGETQYFGPGTRLLVL.

This chain connects TRBV9 to TRBJ2-6; D gene uncertain. With 3 bases removed from V and 11 bases from J, the gap between germline ends came to 15 bases. This CDR3 has 14 amino acids. Per germline, CDR1 SGDLS and CDR2 YYNGEE. This chain's CDR3 is CASSGPLTSDVLTF. The CDR3 coding sequence is TGTGCCAGCAGCGGCCCCCTAACTTCGGACGTCCTGACTTTC. The full variable domain, with the rest looked up from reference TRBV9 and TRBJ2-6, is DSGVTQTPKHLITATGQRVTLRCSPRSGDLSVYWYQQSLDQGLQFLIQYYNGEERAKGNILERFSAQQFPDLHSELNLSSLELGDSALYFCASSGPLTSDVLTFGAGSRLTVL.

This clonotype has at least ten counts. The rearrangement uses TRBV29-1 and TRBJ2-4; 8 positions match TRBD1. There are 13 residues in the CDR3. V trimming: 8 bases; J trimming: 3 bases; junction bases outside the gene matches: 6. Germline assignment: CDR1 SQVTM and CDR2 ANQGSEA. The CDR3 loop is CSTLDRGKNIQYF. As DNA, the CDR3 is TGCAGCACCCTAGACAGGGGCAAAAACATTCAGTACTTC. Variable domain in full (rest from reference TRBV29-1 and TRBJ2-4): SAVISQKPSRDICQRGTSLTIQCQVDSQVTMMFWYRQQPGQSLTLIATANQGSEATYESGFVIDKFPISRPNLTFSTLTVSNMSPEDSSIYLCSTLDRGKNIQYFGAGTRLSVL.

This clonotype appeared many times. CDR3 amino acids: CASSGPGWANEKLFF. The CDR3 DNA reads TGTGCCAGCAGTGGCCCGGGGTGGGCTAATGAAAAACTGTTTTTT. The V and J genes are TRBV28 and TRBJ1-4; no clear D. Germline V lookup: CDR1 MDHEN, CDR2 SYDVKM. The length of the CDR3 is 15 residues. V shed 5 bases and J shed 3 bases, with 13 bases lying between them.

This clonotype was seen only a few times. The chain links TRBV3-1 to TRBJ1-2; a weak D match, TRBD1 (5 bases). V was clipped by 0 bases and J by 7 bases, with 12 bases between them. This CDR3 is built from 14 residues. Germline V gene sequence: CDR1 LGHDT, CDR2 YNNKEL (reference sequence). Written as DNA, the CDR3 is TGTGCCAGCAGCCAAGATTTTCGCAGGGCTGGCTACACCTTC. This translates into CASSQDFRRAGYTF.

V gene TRBV18 combines with J gene TRBJ2-1, with D possibly being TRBD1 (5 bases). This CDR3 spans 14 amino acids. V was shortened by 6 bases and J by 8 bases, with 17 bases between the two germline ends. CDR1 KGHSH and CDR2 LQKENI come from the germline V gene. The CDR3 region has the DNA TGTGCCAGCTCCCCATCGAGGACAAAAGATGAGCAGTTCTTC. Its protein product is CASSPSRTKDEQFF.

Ten or more counts support this clonotype. J is TRBJ2-7 and V is TRBV11-2, with D tentatively TRBD1 (5 bases). Between the trimmed V and J ends, which lost 5 bases and 3 bases, there was a span of 11 bases. Germline-derived CDR1 and CDR2 are SGHAT and FQNNGV. The CDR3 sequence is 13 residues long. The CDR3 spells CASSQGAFYEQYF. The CDR3 DNA is TGTGCCAGCAGCCAAGGGGCATTCTACGAGCAGTACTTC. Filled out from reference TRBV11-2 and TRBJ2-7, the complete variable domain reads EAGVAQSPRYKIIEKRQSVAFWCNPISGHATLYWYQQILGQGPKLLIQFQNNGVVDDSQLPKDRFSAERLKGVDSTLKIQPAKLEDSAVYLCASSQGAFYEQYFGPGTRLTVT.

There are many counts of this clonotype. The junction differs from germline at one of its ends, possibly a read error. The rearrangement links TRBV29-1 to TRBJ1-2; D remains ambiguous. In germline, CDR1 is SQVTM, CDR2 ANQGSEA. The CDR3 is made up of 9 amino acids. DNA for the CDR3: TGCAGCGTTGAAGCGGATCGCTTCTTC. Its translation: CSVEADRFF.